These 10 T cell receptor beta chains came from one sample sequenced in a study of identical twins (dated by TCRdb to the mid-2010s). Libraries were prepared through 5' RACE. Instrument on record: Illumina HiSeq 2000. The public reads were reprocessed in TCRdb via fastp at Q25 and MiXCR, keeping in-frame beta chains. Records with the same CDR3 protein are collapsed into one entry carrying the most frequent genes and DNA. The sample table holds roughly 240,000 distinct CDR3 sequences, of which approximately 7% were seen once. The top ten hold about 3.6% of the sample. This sample also belongs to another study, concerning yellow fever vaccine responses in identical twins.

Sequenced sample: memory (CD45RO+) T cells sorted from blood. What the cell subset or site label conveys for this sample: CD45RO+ enriched T cells. All receptors come from a woman aged 18-29 years in good health.

This clonotype has only a few counts. In DNA form, the CDR3 reads TGTGCCAGCAGAAAAAGCGGGAGGGTAGCCACCGGGGAGCTGTTTTTT. Its translation is CASRKSGRVATGELFF. The chain carries TRBV28 and TRBJ2-2; 10 bases fit TRBD2. V trimming: 6 bases; J trimming: 4 bases; junction bases outside the gene matches: 8. CDR1 and CDR2 from the germline V gene are MDHEN and SYDVKM. The CDR3 sequence is 16 residues long.

The CDR3 DNA follows: TGTGCCAGCAGCGTCCGGGCCACGGGCGGGGAGCTGTTTTTT. This encodes CASSVRATGGELFF. The rearrangement joins TRBV9 to TRBJ2-2; D gene ambiguous. Trimming left V 2 bases short and J 7 bases short, with 12 bases between. Per germline, CDR1 SGDLS and CDR2 YYNGEE. The CDR3 consists of 14 residues.

V gene TRBV5-1 combines with J gene TRBJ2-5; D is perhaps TRBD1 (6 bases). The CDR3 is 14 amino acids. Trimming stripped 2 bases from V and 5 bases from J, with 13 bases between. The germline gives CDR1 SGHRS, CDR2 YFSETQ. The CDR3 sequence: CASSFHRVEETQYF. The CDR3 DNA follows: TGCGCCAGCAGCTTTCACAGGGTGGAGGAGACCCAGTACTTC.

The genes are TRBV20-1 and TRBJ2-2; unclear D gene. The CDR3 is made up of 13 amino acids. Trimming cost V 4 bases and J 7 bases, with 13 bases left between them. Germline V gene data show CDR1 as DFQATT and CDR2 as SNEGSKA (reference sequence). The CDR3 reads CSAIGSKVGELFF. The CDR3 DNA reads as TGCAGTGCTATCGGCAGCAAGGTCGGGGAGCTGTTTTTT.

A few counts support this clonotype. V gene TRBV5-1 combines with J gene TRBJ2-7; possible D gene TRBD1, 6 bases. V lost 4 bases to trimming and J lost 2 bases, with 13 bases between them. From germline, CDR1 is SGHRS and CDR2 YFSETQ. The CDR3 is 14 residues long. The CDR3 is CASSDDRFPYEQYF. CDR3 coding DNA: TGCGCCAGCAGCGACGACAGGTTTCCCTACGAGCAGTACTTC.

This clonotype turned up a few times. J is TRBJ1-5 and V is TRBV20-1; TRBD1 agrees at 12 bases. This CDR3 spans 14 amino acids. Germline assignment: CDR1 DFQATT and CDR2 SNEGSKA (reference sequence). Trimming cost V 7 bases and J 4 bases; bases outside gene matches: 5. The chain's CDR3 is CSVGDRGQNQPQHF. The CDR3 bases are TGCAGTGTGGGGGACAGGGGGCAAAATCAGCCCCAGCATTTT.

This clonotype has more than one count but fewer than ten. The chain combines TRBV6-4 with TRBJ2-7; 8 positions match TRBD1. Unmatched junction bases numbered 7, after V lost 5 bases and J lost 1 base. The CDR3 covers 15 residues. The V gene's germline CDR1 is MRHNA and CDR2 SNTAGT. This CDR3 reads CASSPGTGESYEQYF. DNA for the CDR3: TGTGCCAGCAGTCCCGGGACAGGAGAATCCTACGAGCAGTACTTC.

This clonotype was counted many times. This chain links TRBV24-1 with TRBJ2-2; D unclear. The germline V and J ends were trimmed by 5 bases and 1 base, with 16 bases remaining between them. The CDR3 consists of 17 residues. Germline CDR1 reads KGHDR; CDR2 reads SFDVKD. The CDR3 sequence: CATSGSFGPQNTGELFF. CDR3 nucleotide sequence: TGTGCCACCAGTGGGAGTTTTGGACCGCAGAACACCGGGGAGCTGTTTTTT.

This clonotype was seen a handful of times. V and J are TRBV29-1 and TRBJ1-5, with TRBD1 as a possible D gene (5 bases). The V gene's germline CDR1 is SQVTM and CDR2 ANQGSEA. The CDR3 is 15 residues long. V lost 3 bases and J lost 0, with 12 bases in between. The CDR3 DNA reads as TGCAGCGTTGACAGACAGCGCCATAGCAATCAGCCCCAGCATTTT. As protein: CSVDRQRHSNQPQHF.

V usage is TRBV6-6 and J usage is TRBJ2-1, with D perhaps TRBD2 (6 bases). The CDR3 runs to 15 residues. Germline lookup yields CDR1 MNHNY and CDR2 SVGAGI (reference sequence). V was shortened by 8 bases and J by 4 bases, with 18 bases between the two germline ends. The CDR3 DNA sequence: TGTGCCAGCCAGTTATACCTAGCGACATACAATGAGCAGTTCTTC. As protein: CASQLYLATYNEQFF.